The 26 T cell receptor beta chains given below trace back to one sample, sequenced in a study of blood T cell repertoires in COVID-19. Using immunoSEQ multiplex PCR, the repertoire was profiled, and TCRdb retains in-frame clones only, with some absent. The table shows around 250,000 clones, with roughly 85% occurring only once. The specimen was peripheral blood. The receptors shown here come from a man aged 60 to 69 who had recovered from COVID-19.

The chain employs TRBV11-3 and TRBJ1-2, with 9 bases lining up with TRBD1. The junction had 6 bases not matched to a gene; V was cut back by 5 bases and J by 8 bases. Germline CDR1 and CDR2: SGHNT and YENEEA. The CDR3 consists of 13 residues. Here the CDR3 reads CASSRQGGLGYTF. CDR3 nucleotide sequence: TGTGCCAGCAGCCGACAGGGGGGCCTGGGCTACACCTTC.

The chain combines TRBV2 with TRBJ2-3; possibly TRBD1 for D (6 bases). CDR3 length equals 14 residues. Trimming removed 5 bases from V and 3 bases from J, with 12 bases in between. Per the germline V gene, CDR1 is SNHLY and CDR2 is FYNNEI. In nucleotides, the CDR3 is TGTGCCAGCAGTCCACGGACAGTTACAGATACGCAGTATTTT. Amino acid sequence: CASSPRTVTDTQYF.

CDR3 bases: TGTGCCAGCAGCCTCGACTTAACAGGGTCGTGGTTCTTC. Translation: CASSLDLTGSWFF. The J gene is TRBJ2-1, the V gene TRBV7-9; TRBD1 might be the D (6 bases). This CDR3 contains 13 residues. Trimming shortened V by 5 bases and J by 15 bases, and 20 bases separated the two germline ends. Germline CDR1 SEHNR, CDR2 FQNEAQ (reference sequence).

This chain joins TRBV21-1 and TRBJ2-1; no check of the table's D call, TRBD2, against the DNA was made. TRBV21-1 is an annotated pseudogene. This CDR3 is built from 22 residues. CDR3 DNA sequence: TGTGCCAGCAGCAAAGCGCTTTGTCTGGGACTAGCGGGAGACCATCACTACAATGAGCAGTTCTTC. Translated: CASSKALCLGLAGDHHYNEQFF.

The rearrangement uses TRBV5-8 and TRBJ2-5; 10 bases align to TRBD1. Germline CDR1 reads SGHTS; CDR2 reads YDEGEE. This CDR3 spans 15 amino acids. The V segment lost 7 bases and the J segment 0 bases; nucleotides outside the gene matches: 6. The CDR3 DNA sequence: TGTGCCAGCGAAACGGGACAGGGGTACCAAGAGACCCAGTACTTC. Translating gives CASETGQGYQETQYF.

The chain employs TRBV2 and TRBJ1-6, with a weak D call TRBD1 (6 bases). V was trimmed by 6 bases and J by 11 bases, leaving 20 bases between them. Germline assignment: CDR1 SNHLY and CDR2 FYNNEI. The CDR3 loop spans 15 amino acids. The chain's CDR3 is CASRYRVRVAAPLHF. The CDR3 DNA sequence: TGTGCCAGCAGGTACAGGGTAAGAGTCGCGGCACCCCTCCACTTT. Using reference TRBV2 and TRBJ1-6 for the parts outside the CDR3, the full variable domain is EPEVTQTPSHQVTQMGQEVILRCVPISNHLYFYWYRQILGQKVEFLVSFYNNEISEKSEIFDDQFSVERPDGSNFTLKIRSTKLEDSAMYFCASRYRVRVAAPLHFGNGTRLTVT.

V usage is TRBV5-1 and J usage is TRBJ1-1; TRBD1 matches at 8 bases. The germline V gene has CDR1 SGHRS and CDR2 YFSETQ. CDR3 length equals 11 residues. Trimming took 2 bases from V and 11 from J; bases not matched to a gene: 2. The CDR3 loop reads CASSLQGVAFF. DNA for the CDR3: TGCGCCAGCAGCTTACAGGGGGTGGCTTTCTTT.

The rearrangement joins TRBV9 to TRBJ2-7; 8 bases are a match to TRBD2. Losses at the gene ends were 0 bases for V and 3 bases for J; bases not matched to a gene: 11. CDR1 is SGDLS and CDR2 is YYNGEE in the germline V gene. The CDR3 sequence is 17 residues long. The CDR3 DNA follows: TGTGCCAGCAGCGTAGCCCTCCCGCTAGCGGGCAACTACGAGCAGTACTTC. Translating it yields CASSVALPLAGNYEQYF.

The rearrangement joins TRBV7-8 to TRBJ2-1; 12 bases align to TRBD2. V lost 3 bases, J lost 5 bases, and 2 bases stayed unmatched. CDR3 length: 15 residues. Germline V CDR1 and CDR2: SGHVS, FQNEAQ. Here the CDR3 DNA reads TGTGCCAGCAGCTTTCGGACTAGCGGGGACAATGAGCAGTTCTTC. This translates into CASSFRTSGDNEQFF.

The chain couples TRBV5-5 to TRBJ2-1; possible D gene TRBD2, 6 bases. The CDR3 has 15 residues. Germline V gene lookup returns CDR1 SGHKS and CDR2 YYEKEE (reference sequence). Between the trimmed V and J ends, which lost 3 bases and 7 bases, there was a span of 17 bases. CDR3 in DNA: TGTGCCAGCAGCTCAATAGCGGCCTCGAGGAATGAGCAGTTCTTC. This gives the protein CASSSIAASRNEQFF. The variable domain in full, completed from reference TRBV5-5 and TRBJ2-1, reads DAGVTQSPTHLIKTRGQQVTLRCSPISGHKSVSWYQQVLGQGPQFIFQYYEKEERGRGNFPDRFSARQFPNYSSELNVNALLLGDSALYLCASSSIAASRNEQFFGPGTRLTVL.

This rearrangement joins TRBV9 to TRBJ2-6; 10 bases match TRBD1. Per the germline V gene, CDR1 is SGDLS and CDR2 is YYNGEE. The CDR3 totals 17 residues. V was pared by 3 bases and J by 2 bases, with 5 bases of the junction left unmatched. The DNA of the CDR3 is TGTGCCAGCAGCGGACGACAGGGGGCAGCTGGGGCCAACGTCCTGACTTTC. It encodes CASSGRQGAAGANVLTF.

The chain joins TRBV11-2 to TRBJ2-7; tentative D call: TRBD1 (6 bases). V lost 3 bases, J lost 0 bases, and 9 bases lay in between. Germline-derived CDR1 and CDR2 are SGHAT and FQNNGV. The CDR3 totals 14 residues. The CDR3 is CASSFLQGSYEQYF. Here the CDR3 DNA reads TGTGCCAGCAGCTTTCTACAGGGCTCCTACGAGCAGTACTTC.

This clone has a handful of counts. The chain is built from TRBV19 and TRBJ1-5; 7 bases are shared with TRBD1. The V segment lost 7 bases and the J segment 1 base; nucleotides outside the gene matches: 7. The CDR3 spans 15 residues. The germline V gene has CDR1 LNHDA and CDR2 SQIVND (reference sequence). CDR3 DNA: TGTGCCAGTACCCCCAGGGGGTTGAGCAATCAGCCCCAGCATTTT. Amino acid sequence: CASTPRGLSNQPQHF.

The CDR3 is CASSLDRGPETQYF. The DNA of the CDR3 is TGCGCCAGCAGCCTAGACAGGGGACCCGAGACCCAGTACTTC. This rearrangement joins TRBV5-1 to TRBJ2-5; 8 nucleotides align to TRBD1. Germline V gives CDR1 SGHRS, CDR2 YFSETQ. The CDR3 length is 14 residues. V shed 4 bases, J shed 5 bases, and the junction held 7 bases outside the gene matches.

Concerning this clone itself: The germline gene is not matched at one end of the junction; a read error may be the cause. The J gene is TRBJ2-5, the V gene TRBV25-1; no reliable D call. CDR1 is MGHDK, CDR2 SYGVNS, per germline. The CDR3 totals 14 residues. CDR3 DNA: TGTGCCAGCAGTGAAGAGAGGCGCCAAGGGACCCAGTACTTC. Translating gives CASSEERRQGTQYF.

Only a few counts were recorded for this clone. The V gene is TRBV18, the J gene TRBJ2-7; D unclear. From germline, CDR1 is KGHSH and CDR2 LQKENI. This CDR3 comprises 13 residues. V shed 4 bases and J shed 3 bases, with 10 bases lying between them. The CDR3 is CASSRAGGYEQYF. The CDR3 DNA reads as TGTGCCAGCTCACGTGCCGGCGGCTACGAGCAGTACTTC. Together with reference TRBV18 and TRBJ2-7, the CDR3 gives the full variable domain: NAGVMQNPRHLVRRRGQEARLRCSPMKGHSHVYWYRQLPEEGLKFMVYLQKENIIDESGMPKERFSAEFPKEGPSILRIQQVVRGDSAAYFCASSRAGGYEQYFGPGTRLTVT.

The rearrangement joins TRBV18 to TRBJ1-2; D is undetermined. Germline-derived CDR1 and CDR2 are KGHSH and LQKENI. Trimming left V 2 bases short and J 4 bases short, with 11 bases between. The length of the CDR3 is 14 residues. The CDR3 region is CASSPGGRPYGYTF. In nucleotides, the CDR3 is TGTGCCAGCTCACCAGGAGGCCGCCCCTATGGCTACACCTTC.

This clone appeared a few times. The rearrangement links TRBV2 to TRBJ2-7; tentatively, D is TRBD1 (6 bases). V was shortened by 1 base and J by 3 bases, with 10 bases between the two germline ends. In germline, CDR1 is SNHLY, CDR2 FYNNEI. This CDR3 is built from 14 residues. CDR3 amino acids: CASSEDRASYEQYF. The CDR3 nucleotides read TGTGCCAGCAGTGAAGACAGGGCAAGCTACGAGCAGTACTTC.

V gene TRBV28 combines with J gene TRBJ2-1, with 8 bases fitting TRBD1. Trimming removed 5 bases from V and 10 bases from J; junction bases left unmatched: 4. Germline V gene sequence: CDR1 MDHEN, CDR2 SYDVKM. CDR3 length equals 12 residues. CDR3 bases: TGTGCCAGCAGTCAGGGACAGGAGGAGCAGTTCTTC. Translation gives CASSQGQEEQFF.

The CDR3 here is CASSYQGYTEAFF. CDR3 bases: TGTGCCAGCAGCTACCAGGGGTACACTGAAGCTTTCTTT. The J gene is TRBJ1-1, the V gene TRBV7-2, with a possible D match to TRBD1 (6 bases). V was pared by 4 bases and J by 3 bases, with 9 bases between. The germline V gene encodes CDR1 SGHTA and CDR2 FQGNSA. The CDR3 has 13 residues.

The chain employs TRBV4-2 and TRBJ2-1; 9 positions agree with TRBD1. V dropped 0 bases and J dropped 4; count of bases not matched to a gene: 4. Per germline, CDR1 LGHNA and CDR2 YNFKEQ. This CDR3 comprises 16 residues. The CDR3: CASSQEPGTGYNEQFF. The CDR3, as DNA: TGTGCCAGCAGCCAAGAGCCCGGGACAGGGTACAATGAGCAGTTCTTC.

This clone occurred once. The chain links TRBV29-1 to TRBJ2-5; TRBD2 matches at 10 bases. Germline CDR1 reads SQVTM; CDR2 reads ANQGSEA. The CDR3 consists of 12 residues. V was pared by 7 bases and J by 4 bases, with 3 bases of the junction left unmatched. The CDR3 sequence: CSGLAGAETQYF. The CDR3 coding sequence is TGCAGCGGCCTAGCGGGGGCAGAGACCCAGTACTTC.

The chain recombines TRBV7-9 with TRBJ2-5; tentative D call: TRBD2 (7 bases). Per germline, CDR1 SEHNR and CDR2 FQNEAQ (reference sequence). CDR3 length: 16 amino acids. Trimming removed 5 bases at V and 5 bases at J, with 21 bases between. The CDR3 is CASSKGGHGSQETQYF. In DNA form, the CDR3 reads TGTGCCAGCAGCAAGGGGGGGCACGGGTCCCAGGAGACCCAGTACTTC.

The gene calls are TRBV7-9 and TRBJ2-2; D is unresolved. V shed 5 bases and J shed 5 bases, with 15 bases lying between them. This CDR3 contains 15 residues. Germline V gene data show CDR1 as SEHNR and CDR2 as FQNEAQ (reference sequence). For the CDR3, the DNA is TGTGCCAGCAGCCGCAACTACCGGAGAACCGGGGAGCTGTTTTTT. Its translation is CASSRNYRRTGELFF.

The V call is TRBV9, the J call TRBJ2-5, with D hard to call. V shed 3 bases and J shed 2 bases, with 23 bases lying between them. Germline loops: CDR1 SGDLS, CDR2 YYNGEE. This CDR3 has 18 residues. The DNA for the CDR3 is TGTGCCAGCAGCGGAAAATACCGTCGGTGGAGAGAGCAAGAGACCCAGTACTTC. The encoded protein is CASSGKYRRWREQETQYF.

The chain couples TRBV28 to TRBJ2-5, with D unresolved. The CDR3 totals 15 residues. The V end was cut by 3 bases, the J end by 1 base, with 12 bases between. Germline V gene lookup returns CDR1 MDHEN and CDR2 SYDVKM. This chain's CDR3 is CASSLGAGGQETQYF. Here the CDR3 DNA reads TGTGCCAGCAGTTTGGGCGCCGGTGGCCAAGAGACCCAGTACTTC.